This T cell receptor beta chain comes out of a study of shared clonotypes between healthy human individuals. This table comes from immunoSEQ multiplex PCR, and its TCRdb copy is limited to in-frame clones, with some not included. The sample lists 1 million to 1.3 million clones, about 80% occurring once. In this sample, this clone turned up once. Trimming removed 4 bases from V and 1 base from J, with 19 bases in between. Germline-derived CDR1 and CDR2 are SGHNT and YYREEE (reference sequence). This CDR3 spans 17 amino acids. The J gene is TRBJ2-3, the V gene TRBV5-4; TRBD2 is a possible D gene (6 bases). Sequencing was carried out using memory CD4+ T cells from PBMCs. Subset noted: CD45RA-negative fraction. The receptor was derived from a man between 18 and 29 years old in good health. Some clones in this sample may be carry-over from other donors' samples. CDR3 residues: CASSPSLLARGTDTQYF. DNA for the CDR3: TGTGCCAGCAGCCCCTCCCTCCTAGCGCGAGGCACAGATACGCAGTATTTT.